A single sample gave rise to the 8 T cell receptor beta chains below, sequenced in a study of patients and donors after allogeneic stem cell transplantation (TCRdb year 2020). Library creation used RT-PCR. The instrument was a NextSeq 550. The public reads were run again by TCRdb, first through fastp at Q25 and then through MiXCR, and only productive beta chains were kept. Rows matching on CDR3 protein sequence are summarized as one entry with the most common DNA and genes. Across this sample there are about 200,000 distinct CDR3 sequences, with 38% seen only once. The ten top clones hold roughly 10% of the sample. Sequencing input: blood, either unsorted or a sorted T cell fraction (not recorded which). The receptors shown here come from a human donor who was either an allogeneic HSCT recipient or a stem cell or donor lymphocyte infusion donor (not recorded which). It is not recorded whose cells these are; they may come from a transplant donor.

A note on this clonotype: One end of the junction varies from germline; a read error may be responsible. The gene calls are TRBV29-1 and TRBJ1-5; TRBD1 aligns across 7 bases. Germline CDR1 is SQVTM and CDR2 is ANQGSEA. There are 10 residues in the CDR3. The CDR3 here is CSVPGGGGDF. CDR3 coding DNA: TGCAGCGTTCCAGGGGGAGGTGGGGATTTT.

This clonotype was seen only a few times. The chain joins TRBV4-3 to TRBJ1-2, with D possibly matching TRBD1 (5 bases). There are 15 residues in the CDR3. V was clipped by 4 bases and J by 3 bases, with 15 bases between them. The germline CDR1 and CDR2 sequences are LGHNA and YSLEER. CDR3 in amino acids: CASSLGDAEDYGYTF. The CDR3 DNA sequence: TGCGCCAGCAGCCTCGGGGACGCCGAGGACTATGGCTACACCTTC.

This clonotype showed up just a few times. The J gene is TRBJ1-1, the V gene TRBV5-1; D is undetermined. Germline V lookup: CDR1 SGHRS, CDR2 YFSETQ. The length of the CDR3 is 14 residues. Trimming pared 4 bases from V and 0 bases from J, leaving 10 bases between. This CDR3 is CASSPRPVNTEAFF. DNA of the CDR3: TGCGCCAGCAGCCCTCGACCCGTGAACACTGAAGCTTTCTTT.

The V call is TRBV5-1, the J call TRBJ1-1; the match to TRBD1 covers 9 bases. The CDR3 is 17 amino acids. From germline, CDR1 is SGHRS and CDR2 YFSETQ. V was pared by 4 bases and J by 2 bases, with 12 bases of the junction left unmatched. The CDR3 loop reads CASSPVPGQGSNTEAFF. In DNA, the CDR3 is TGCGCCAGCAGCCCGGTCCCGGGACAGGGTTCTAACACTGAAGCTTTCTTT.

V is TRBV12-3 or TRBV12-4 and J is TRBJ2-2, with a tentative D call TRBD2 (7 bases). With 5 bases removed from V and 6 bases from J, the gap between germline ends came to 16 bases. The CDR3 has 15 amino acids. The CDR3 DNA follows: TGTGCCAGCAGTCCAGGGAGGGGGTTCCCCGGGGAGCTGTTTTTT. Protein product: CASSPGRGFPGELFF.

This clonotype has at least ten counts. This chain joins TRBV27 and TRBJ1-5; no clear D. V shed 1 base and J shed 1 base, with 2 bases lying between them. CDR1 is MNHEY and CDR2 is SMNVEV in the germline V gene (reference sequence). The CDR3 extends over 13 amino acids. CDR3: CASSLWSNQPQHF. Written as DNA, the CDR3 is TGTGCCAGCAGTTTATGGAGCAATCAGCCCCAGCATTTT.

V and J are TRBV4-3 and TRBJ1-4; 7 nucleotides line up with TRBD1. The ends lost 5 bases at V and 10 bases at J; junction bases unmatched: 7. Per germline, CDR1 LGHNA and CDR2 YSLEER. The CDR3 is 13 residues long. This CDR3 reads CASSFRTGAKLFF. CDR3 DNA sequence: TGCGCCAGCAGCTTCCGGACAGGTGCAAAACTGTTTTTT.

This rearrangement joins TRBV12-3 or TRBV12-4 to TRBJ1-5, with 8 bases fitting TRBD1. The J segment lost 1 base and the V segment lost 6 bases, leaving 5 bases of the junction unmatched. The length of the CDR3 is 15 residues. CDR3: CASRRTGRSNQPQHF. The CDR3 nucleotides are TGTGCCAGCAGGCGGACAGGGAGGAGCAATCAGCCCCAGCATTTT.